Listed here are 20 T cell receptor beta chains from one sample, sequenced in a study of tumor-infiltrating lymphocytes in primary liver carcinoma (dated by TCRdb to about 2017). The instrument given in TCRdb is Illumina HiSeq 2500. Using a constant-region primer and ProtoScript II reverse transcriptase, TCRbeta-specific cDNA was reverse-transcribed from 500 to 650 ng total RNA. TCRbeta libraries were built with three nested multiplex PCR rounds, a slightly modified ARM-PCR procedure. The first two PCR rounds used multiplex TRBV1-TRBV30 forward primers with a Cbeta reverse primer, each for 10 cycles. TCRdb trimmed public reads at Q25 via fastp, called clones via MiXCR and kept in-frame beta chains. Duplicate CDR3 protein sequences are folded into a single record with the most common DNA and genes. This sample is represented by 330,000 or so distinct CDR3 sequences; 65% of them were singletons. The ten top clones hold roughly 6% of the sample.

RNA from unsorted whole blood was extracted with TRIzol reagent, and germline DNA was obtained with the DNeasy Blood & Tissue kit. The specimen was peripheral blood. Receptors originate from a middle-aged man with primary liver carcinoma and hepatitis B virus infection.

V usage is TRBV7-9 and J usage is TRBJ1-4, with D unresolved. Germline values: CDR1 SEHNR, CDR2 FQNEAQ (reference sequence). Trimming cost V 5 bases and J 5 bases, with 9 bases left between them. The CDR3 totals 13 residues. The CDR3 nucleotides are TGTGCCAGCAGCCTGAACGGGAATGAAAAACTGTTTTTT. This codes for CASSLNGNEKLFF. Complete variable domain (other parts from reference TRBV7-9 and TRBJ1-4): DTGVSQNPRHKITKRGQNVTFRCDPISEHNRLYWYRQTLGQGPEFLTYFQNEAQLEKSRLLSDRFSAERPKGSFSTLEIQRTEQGDSAMYLCASSLNGNEKLFFGSGTQLSVL.

This clonotype was observed many times. The chain carries TRBV14 and TRBJ1-5, with D perhaps TRBD1 (6 bases). The CDR3 has 13 residues. Germline V gene sequence: CDR1 SGHDN, CDR2 FVKESK. Trimming removed 6 bases at V and 7 bases at J, with 13 bases between. CDR3 nucleotides: TGTGCCAGCAGTCTACAGGGCGGGCAGCCCCAGCATTTT. It translates to CASSLQGGQPQHF. The complete variable domain, with remaining parts taken from reference TRBV14 and TRBJ1-5, reads EAGVTQFPSHSVIEKGQTVTLRCDPISGHDNLYWYRRVMGKEIKFLLHFVKESKQDESGMPNNRFLAERTGGTYSTLKVQPAELEDSGVYFCASSLQGGQPQHFGDGTRLSIL.

As for this clonotype: It is likely a read error, because the conserved phenylalanine at the end of the CDR3 is missing. The rearrangement joins TRBV29-1 to TRBJ1-2; D is unresolved. Trimming shortened V by 5 bases and J by 3 bases, and 13 bases separated the two germline ends. Germline CDR1 and CDR2: SQVTM and ANQGSEA. This CDR3 is built from 13 residues. The CDR3 loop is CSVPEDRDYGYTL. CDR3 DNA sequence: TGCAGCGTTCCTGAGGATAGGGACTATGGCTACACCCTC.

Points on this clonotype: At one end, the junction sequence differs from germline, possibly due to a read error. The rearrangement uses TRBV11-2 and TRBJ2-3, with unresolved D. The CDR3 consists of 17 residues. From germline, CDR1 is SGHAT and CDR2 FQNNGV. As DNA, the CDR3 is TGTGCCAGAAGCTTTCCCGTTGAGGCCACGGCCACAGATACGCAGTATTTT. Protein sequence: CARSFPVEATATDTQYF.

The genes are TRBV12-3 or TRBV12-4 and TRBJ2-3, with 8 bases that match TRBD2. The V segment lost 8 bases and the J segment 0 bases; nucleotides outside the gene matches: 16. The CDR3 runs 18 residues. The CDR3 DNA reads as TGTGCCAGCTCTTTGGGACGGGGGGGGACCTCTAGCACAGATACGCAGTATTTT. The encoded protein is CASSLGRGGTSSTDTQYF.

This clonotype was seen only a few times. This chain uses TRBV10-3 with TRBJ2-7; D is tentatively TRBD1 or TRBD2 (5 bases each). The ends were cut back, 3 bases at V and 0 bases at J, with 15 bases in the middle. CDR3 length equals 16 residues. Per germline, CDR1 ENHRY and CDR2 SYGVKD. In DNA form, the CDR3 reads TGTGCCATCAGTGATCCTAGCCGGGACGGCTCCTACGAGCAGTACTTC. This encodes CAISDPSRDGSYEQYF.

This clonotype was observed a few times. This chain links TRBV12-5 with TRBJ2-1, with 10 bases identical to TRBD2. CDR1 LGHNT and CDR2 FRNRAP come from the germline V gene. CDR3 length: 13 residues. The junction had 2 bases not matched to a gene; V was cut back by 9 bases and J by 3 bases. The CDR3 DNA reads TGTGCTAGCGGACTAGCGGTCTACAATGAGCAGTTCTTC. Its translation: CASGLAVYNEQFF.

This clonotype has a count of ten or more. The chain has TRBV11-2 and TRBJ1-6; unclear D gene. V dropped 5 bases and J dropped 9 bases, with 17 bases sitting between them. The CDR3 extends over 15 amino acids. Per the germline V gene, CDR1 is SGHAT and CDR2 is FQNNGV. CDR3 in amino acids: CASSPEGREGSPLHF. CDR3 sequence (DNA): TGTGCCAGCAGCCCAGAAGGGCGGGAAGGTTCACCCCTCCACTTT.

The gene calls are TRBV7-9 and TRBJ2-7, with D maybe TRBD1 (6 bases). Germline-derived CDR1 and CDR2 are SEHNR and FQNEAQ (reference sequence). Trimming left V 5 bases short and J 4 bases short, with 21 bases between. The CDR3 sequence is 16 residues long. The CDR3 reads CASSRYQGTRIYEQYF. As DNA, the CDR3 is TGTGCCAGCAGCCGTTATCAGGGGACCCGGATATACGAGCAGTACTTC. Looking up the rest from reference TRBV7-9 and TRBJ2-7 gives the full variable domain: DTGVSQNPRHKITKRGQNVTFRCDPISEHNRLYWYRQTLGQGPEFLTYFQNEAQLEKSRLLSDRFSAERPKGSFSTLEIQRTEQGDSAMYLCASSRYQGTRIYEQYFGPGTRLTVT.

This chain connects TRBV4-1 to TRBJ2-3; D is undetermined. Trimming shortened V by 3 bases and J by 10 bases, and 17 bases separated the two germline ends. CDR1 MGHRA and CDR2 YSYEKL come from the germline V gene. This CDR3 contains 14 residues. The CDR3 region is CASSHELHKVPQYF. In DNA, the CDR3 is TGCGCCAGCAGCCATGAGCTTCACAAAGTCCCGCAGTATTTT.

The rearrangement joins TRBV6-5 to TRBJ2-7; D is uncertain. Germline CDR1 is MNHEY and CDR2 is SVGAGI. V dropped 6 bases and J dropped 6 bases, with 15 bases sitting between them. The CDR3 is 13 amino acids. CDR3 bases: TGTGCCAGCAGCGAATCACCTGGGTCCGAGCAGTACTTC. This sequence encodes CASSESPGSEQYF.

This clonotype has a single count. The junction shows a germline mismatch at one end, possibly a read error. Here the CDR3 reads CVSSFYGRDAEQFF. The CDR3 coding sequence is TGTGTCAGCAGTTTTTACGGGAGGGATGCTGAACAGTTCTTC. V gene TRBV12-3 or TRBV12-4 combines with J gene TRBJ2-1, with 8 positions matching TRBD2. There are 14 residues in the CDR3.

Concerning this clonotype itself: One end of the junction is discordant with germline, which a read error may explain. This chain joins TRBV6-6 and TRBJ1-6, with 9 bases lining up with TRBD1. CDR1 and CDR2 (germline): MNHNY, SVGAGI (reference sequence). This CDR3 has 14 residues. CDR3 region: CVSRAGTGNSPLHF. DNA for the CDR3: TGTGTCAGCAGAGCCGGGACAGGGAATTCACCCCTCCACTTT.

Details on this clonotype: One base away lies a much larger clone, so this may be a sequencing read error. The chain couples TRBV11-1 to TRBJ2-5, with D possibly being TRBD2 (5 bases). Germline V lookup: CDR1 SGHAT, CDR2 FQDESV (reference sequence). The CDR3 has 15 amino acids. V lost 5 bases and J lost 7, with 20 bases in between. CDR3 protein: CASSPAVGEEVTQYF. CDR3 bases: TGTGCCAGCAGCCCGGCGGTCGGGGAAGAGGTGACCCAGTACTTC.

The V call is TRBV5-6, the J call TRBJ1-2; D perhaps matches TRBD1 (5 bases). Germline CDR1 is SGHDT and CDR2 is YYEEEE. The CDR3 covers 13 residues. V lost 8 bases, J lost 7 bases, and 18 bases lay in between. The CDR3 DNA follows: TGTGCCAGGATCTTGGGGACCAGTGCTGGCTACACCTTC. Translated, it gives CARILGTSAGYTF.

Concerning this clonotype: The germline gene is not matched at one end of the junction; a read error may be the cause. The chain recombines TRBV11-1 with TRBJ2-3; D possibly corresponds to TRBD2 (6 bases). CDR1 and CDR2 from the germline V gene are SGHAT and FQDESV (reference sequence). This CDR3 region has 15 residues. Written as DNA, the CDR3 is TGCGCCAGCAGCTTAAAGCAGGAGGGCTTAAATACGCAGTATTTT. It translates to CASSLKQEGLNTQYF.

As to this clonotype: This clone may be a read error of a much larger clone one base away. V is TRBV12-3 or TRBV12-4 and J is TRBJ1-2, with D perhaps matching TRBD1 (5 bases). This CDR3 comprises 17 residues. In DNA, the CDR3 is TGTGGCAGCAGTTTATCGCAGGGTAATTCTCGTTTCTATGGCTACACCTTC. This codes for CGSSLSQGNSRFYGYTF.

The J gene is TRBJ2-1, the V gene TRBV29-1; D possibly uses TRBD1 or TRBD2 (5 bases each). The CDR3 totals 17 residues. The V and J ends lost 5 bases and 8 bases respectively, with 28 bases between them. CDR1 is SQVTM, CDR2 ANQGSEA, per germline. The CDR3 sequence is CSVSGASIINAYYEQFF. The CDR3 DNA follows: TGCAGCGTTTCCGGGGCCTCTATTATCAATGCGTACTATGAGCAGTTCTTC.

Many counts were recorded for this clonotype. The V call is TRBV4-3, the J call TRBJ2-3; D uncertain. Trimming took 1 base from V and 2 from J, leaving 13 bases between them. The CDR3 has 16 residues. Germline V gene lookup returns CDR1 LGHNA and CDR2 YSLEER. CDR3 sequence: CASSQASGLPTDTQYF. CDR3 bases: TGCGCCAGCAGCCAAGCCTCGGGTTTGCCCACAGATACGCAGTATTTT.

This clonotype was detected a few times. V is TRBV5-6 and J is TRBJ2-1; 10 bases are a match to TRBD2. Trimming cost V 5 bases and J 3 bases; bases outside gene matches: 8. The CDR3 extends over 16 amino acids. Germline-derived CDR1 and CDR2 are SGHDT and YYEEEE. CDR3 loop: CASRRLLAGNYNEQFF. As DNA, the CDR3 is TGTGCCAGCAGGAGACTACTAGCGGGAAACTACAATGAGCAGTTCTTC.